The TCR beta chain described here comes from a study of blood T cell repertoires in COVID-19. Study overall: COVID-19 samples from acute and convalescent phases originated in the United States, Italy and Spain.

Per the study methods: Amplified reference gene primers provided the basis for estimating nucleated cell counts. Produced via immunoSEQ multiplex PCR; TCRdb's table is partial and in-frame only. V, J and clone size derive from that table, while D and trimming were established from the DNA sequence. In the table there are about 260,000 clones, around 86% of which are singletons. Recovered status in Cohort 3 required two negative PCRs, clearance, or symptom resolution. The CDR3 runs to 13 residues. The ends were cut back, 8 bases at V and 7 bases at J, with 15 bases in the middle. Germline CDR1 MNHNY, CDR2 SVGAGI (reference sequence).

The TCR comes from a woman aged 45-65 years who had recovered from COVID-19. The source material was PBMCs or T cells enriched from blood (not recorded which). The chain carries TRBV6-6 and TRBJ1-5; the D is unclear. CDR3 coding DNA: TGTGCCAGCGGCCAAGGAATGAGGCAGCCCCAGCATTTT. This codes for CASGQGMRQPQHF.